This is a list of T cell receptor beta chains from one sample in a study of blood T cells in healthy people across ages. MiXCR, applied by TCRdb to the 5' RACE reads, yields one record per CDR3 protein. This sample has 910,000 or so distinct CDR3 sequences, with roughly 51% found just once. The sequenced sample was blood. All receptors derive from a woman in her fifties or sixties in good health. Each CDR3 is given with its conserved first and last residue. D genes are given only for firm matches. Only part of the rows carry a size: once, few, many, or a class if the clone is expanded.

J gene: TRBJ2-6
V gene: TRBV6-2/TRBV6-3
D gene: -
clone size: -
CDR3 protein: CASNRGVAGANVLTF
CDR3 DNA: TGTGCCAGCAACCGCGGGGTGGCTGGGGCCAACGTCCTGACTTTC

J gene: TRBJ2-7
V gene: TRBV20-1
D gene: -
clone size: -
CDR3 protein: CSVQSRSSYEQYF
CDR3 DNA: TGCAGTGTTCAGAGCAGGAGCTCCTACGAGCAGTACTTC

J gene: TRBJ2-7
V gene: TRBV5-1
D gene: TRBD2
clone size: -
CDR3 protein: CASSLALAGAPEQYF
CDR3 DNA: TGCGCCAGCAGCTTGGCACTAGCGGGAGCACCCGAGCAGTACTTC

J gene: TRBJ2-7
V gene: TRBV10-3
D gene: TRBD1
clone size: once
CDR3 protein: CAISDIDRVGSYEQYF
CDR3 DNA: TGTGCCATCAGTGATATAGACAGGGTTGGATCCTACGAGCAGTACTTC

J gene: TRBJ2-3
V gene: TRBV9
D gene: TRBD2
clone size: -
CDR3 protein: CASNNFESAGGITDTQYF
CDR3 DNA: TGTGCCAGCAACAACTTTGAATCAGCGGGAGGGATCACAGATACGCAGTATTTT

J gene: TRBJ2-1
V gene: TRBV20-1
D gene: TRBD2
clone size: few
CDR3 protein: CSGVLAERVNEQFF
CDR3 DNA: TGCAGTGGTGTGCTAGCGGAAAGGGTCAATGAGCAGTTCTTC

J gene: TRBJ2-3
V gene: TRBV9
D gene: -
clone size: few
CDR3 protein: CASSVEQSGADTQYF
CDR3 DNA: TGTGCCAGCAGCGTAGAACAATCGGGGGCCGATACGCAGTATTTT

J gene: TRBJ2-4
V gene: TRBV29-1
D gene: TRBD1
clone size: -
CDR3 protein: CSVEMTGFGKNIQYF
CDR3 DNA: TGCAGCGTTGAAATGACAGGGTTCGGCAAAAACATTCAGTACTTC

J gene: TRBJ1-4
V gene: TRBV18
D gene: -
clone size: few
CDR3 protein: CASSPELGGEEKLFF
CDR3 DNA: TGTGCCAGCTCACCGGAATTGGGGGGAGAAGAAAAACTGTTTTTT

J gene: TRBJ1-2
V gene: TRBV29-1
D gene: -
clone size: -
CDR3 protein: CSVAIGSGANGYTF
CDR3 DNA: TGCAGCGTTGCCATAGGCAGCGGGGCGAATGGCTACACCTTC

J gene: TRBJ1-2
V gene: TRBV20-1
D gene: -
clone size: -
CDR3 protein: CSARYGGASGYTF
CDR3 DNA: TGCAGTGCTAGATACGGGGGCGCATCTGGCTACACCTTC

J gene: TRBJ1-5
V gene: TRBV6-2/TRBV6-3
D gene: -
clone size: -
CDR3 protein: CASNAGLKQPQHF
CDR3 DNA: TGTGCCAGCAACGCGGGACTGAAACAGCCCCAGCATTTT

J gene: TRBJ2-2
V gene: TRBV9
D gene: -
clone size: -
CDR3 protein: CASSPVWGLEELFF
CDR3 DNA: TGTGCCAGCAGCCCAGTTTGGGGGCTGGAGGAGCTGTTTTTT

J gene: TRBJ1-5
V gene: TRBV24-1
D gene: -
clone size: few
CDR3 protein: CATSDQPNQPQHF
CDR3 DNA: TGTGCCACCAGTGACCAGCCTAATCAGCCCCAGCATTTT

J gene: TRBJ2-6
V gene: TRBV18
D gene: -
clone size: -
CDR3 protein: CASSPQVLDSGANALTF
CDR3 DNA: TGTGCCAGCTCACCCCAGGTTCTGGACTCTGGGGCCAACGCCCTGACTTTC

J gene: TRBJ2-4
V gene: TRBV7-6
D gene: -
clone size: -
CDR3 protein: CASSPQPKKNIQYF
CDR3 DNA: TGTGCCAGCAGCCCCCAGCCGAAAAAAAACATTCAGTACTTC

J gene: TRBJ2-3
V gene: TRBV4-3
D gene: TRBD2
clone size: -
CDR3 protein: CASSQLSGKTQYF
CDR3 DNA: TGCGCCAGCAGCCAACTTAGCGGGAAAACGCAGTATTTT

J gene: TRBJ2-7
V gene: TRBV28
D gene: -
clone size: many
CDR3 protein: CASISRKRGSYEQYF
CDR3 DNA: TGTGCCAGCATTTCTCGGAAGAGGGGTTCCTACGAGCAGTACTTC

J gene: TRBJ1-5
V gene: TRBV30
D gene: -
clone size: few
CDR3 protein: CAWSVTASNQPQHF
CDR3 DNA: TGTGCCTGGAGTGTCACAGCGTCCAATCAGCCCCAGCATTTT

J gene: TRBJ1-1
V gene: TRBV5-5
D gene: -
clone size: -
CDR3 protein: CASSFNPRTEAFF
CDR3 DNA: TGTGCCAGCAGCTTTAACCCCCGGACTGAAGCTTTCTTT

J gene: TRBJ2-7
V gene: TRBV7-2
D gene: -
clone size: -
CDR3 protein: CASSFSPVSSYEQYF
CDR3 DNA: TGTGCCAGCAGCTTCTCTCCGGTTAGCTCCTACGAGCAGTACTTC

J gene: TRBJ1-1
V gene: TRBV29-1
D gene: -
clone size: -
CDR3 protein: CSVGRETGEAFF
CDR3 DNA: TGCAGCGTTGGGCGGGAGACCGGTGAAGCTTTCTTT

J gene: TRBJ2-1
V gene: TRBV7-2
D gene: -
clone size: -
CDR3 protein: CAGSLGHNEQFF
CDR3 DNA: TGTGCCGGCAGCTTGGGGCACAATGAGCAGTTCTTC